The 29 T cell receptor beta chains listed next were all sequenced from one sample in a study of cytomegalovirus exposure and HLA in healthy donors (TCRdb year 2017). Library preparation was by the immunoSEQ multiplex PCR assay. In TCRdb, the immuneACCESS table is reduced to in-frame sequences with V and J assigned. These tables do not hold every clone; where another copy was compared, an unresolved V gene accounts for under half, and the others remain unexplained. The sample contains about 110,000 clones, more than 90% of them found a single time. The ten most abundant clones make up around 0.65% of the sample. Sequences were obtained from PBMCs. The receptors here all came from a woman aged 18-29 years in good health and CMV-seronegative.

The CDR3 sequence is CASNLRLLCTYEQYF. The CDR3 DNA sequence: TGTGCCAGTAACCTGAGACTTCTATGTACCTACGAGCAGTACTTC. V and J are TRBV5-4 and TRBJ2-7; D unresolved. Per germline, CDR1 SGHNT and CDR2 YYREEE (reference sequence). Trimming removed 8 bases at V and 2 bases at J, with 20 bases between. The CDR3 loop spans 15 amino acids.

The chain has TRBV19 and TRBJ1-5, with 10 nucleotides matching TRBD1. Germline V gene lookup returns CDR1 LNHDA and CDR2 SQIVND (reference sequence). V lost 6 bases to trimming and J lost 0 bases; unmatched junction nucleotides: 2. The CDR3 length is 15 residues. The CDR3 spells CASRRDRGSNQPQHF. CDR3 coding DNA: TGTGCCAGTAGGCGGGACAGGGGTAGCAATCAGCCCCAGCATTTT.

The V gene is TRBV6-1, the J gene TRBJ2-1; 9 positions agree with TRBD2. Per germline, CDR1 MNHNS and CDR2 SASEGT. V lost 3 bases and J lost 3; bases outside the gene matches: 6. This CDR3 spans 16 amino acids. In DNA form, the CDR3 reads TGTGCCAGCAGTGAGCAGGCACTAGCGGGCTACAATGAGCAGTTCTTC. Translating gives CASSEQALAGYNEQFF.

The gene calls are TRBV6-5 and TRBJ2-7, with TRBD1 matching 8 bases. The V gene end was trimmed by 6 bases and the J gene end by 8 bases; junction bases not matched to a gene: 6. The germline V gene has CDR1 MNHEY and CDR2 SVGAGI. This CDR3 region has 12 residues. The CDR3 reads CASRTGTGKQYF. The DNA for the CDR3 is TGTGCCAGCAGGACCGGGACAGGCAAGCAGTACTTC.

V usage is TRBV7-2 and J usage is TRBJ2-1; tentatively, D is TRBD2 (6 bases). V was trimmed by 5 bases and J by 0 bases, leaving 14 bases between them. The CDR3 spans 16 residues. The germline V gene encodes CDR1 SGHTA and CDR2 FQGNSA. The CDR3 DNA follows: TGTGCCAGCAGCCCTCAGACTAGACCCTCCTACAATGAGCAGTTCTTC. Protein sequence: CASSPQTRPSYNEQFF.

J is TRBJ1-2 and V is TRBV5-1, with a weak D call TRBD1 (5 bases). CDR3 length: 14 amino acids. Germline-derived CDR1 and CDR2 are SGHRS and YFSETQ. The ends were cut back, 1 base at V and 6 bases at J, with 13 bases in the middle. CDR3 sequence (DNA): TGCGCCAGCAGCTTGTATGGGCAGGGCGATGGCTACACCTTC. Translated, it gives CASSLYGQGDGYTF.

The rearrangement uses TRBV7-9 and TRBJ1-1; TRBD1 matches 9 bases. The CDR3 is 14 residues long. CDR1 is SEHNR, CDR2 FQNEAQ, per germline (reference sequence). V gave up 3 bases and J gave up 7 bases; unmatched junction bases: 6. This chain's CDR3 is CASSLGSGQGEAFF. The CDR3 region has the DNA TGTGCCAGCAGCTTGGGATCGGGACAGGGTGAAGCTTTCTTT.

V gene TRBV7-9 combines with J gene TRBJ2-7; D is undetermined. With 5 bases removed from V and 1 base from J, the gap between germline ends came to 15 bases. The germline V gene encodes CDR1 SEHNR and CDR2 FQNEAQ (reference sequence). The CDR3 loop spans 15 amino acids. CDR3 sequence: CASSLGGSSSYEQYF. The DNA of the CDR3 is TGTGCCAGCAGCCTAGGCGGCAGCTCGTCCTACGAGCAGTACTTC.

V gene TRBV5-1 combines with J gene TRBJ2-4; a possible D gene is TRBD2 (6 bases). The CDR3 is 17 residues long. With 4 bases removed from V and 3 bases from J, the gap between germline ends came to 20 bases. Germline-derived CDR1 and CDR2 are SGHRS and YFSETQ. This CDR3 reads CASSPHRGGLDKNIQYF. The CDR3 nucleotides read TGCGCCAGCAGCCCACACCGGGGAGGTTTGGACAAAAACATTCAGTACTTC.

The rearrangement joins TRBV2 to TRBJ2-3; 7 bases line up with TRBD2. The CDR3 runs to 16 residues. Trimming at V came to 3 bases and at J to 2 bases, leaving 8 bases not matched to a gene. Germline-derived CDR1 and CDR2 are SNHLY and FYNNEI. CDR3 coding DNA: TGTGCCAGCAGTGAGGGCGGGGCGGGGGACACAGATACGCAGTATTTT. It translates to CASSEGGAGDTDTQYF.

The J gene is TRBJ2-5, the V gene TRBV6-4; D is ambiguous. V was cut by 4 bases and J by 5 bases, with 11 bases left in between. This CDR3 has 13 residues. Germline CDR1 is MRHNA and CDR2 is SNTAGT. The CDR3 reads CASSGHPGETQYF. DNA for the CDR3: TGTGCCAGCAGTGGACACCCAGGCGAGACCCAGTACTTC.

The gene calls are TRBV28 and TRBJ1-2; D is possibly TRBD1 (6 bases). V gave up 1 base and J gave up 3 bases, with 6 bases separating them. Germline assignment: CDR1 MDHEN and CDR2 SYDVKM. The CDR3 is made up of 13 amino acids. The CDR3 region is CASSLSGDYGYTF. The CDR3 DNA follows: TGTGCCAGCAGTTTATCAGGGGACTATGGCTACACCTTC.

The chain recombines TRBV18 with TRBJ1-1, with 7 bases matching TRBD1. Germline V lookup: CDR1 KGHSH, CDR2 LQKENI. Trimming cost V 1 base and J 1 base; bases outside gene matches: 6. The CDR3 covers 16 residues. The CDR3 sequence: CASSPRGQLTNTEAFF. The CDR3 bases are TGTGCCAGCTCACCACGGGGACAGCTTACGAACACTGAAGCTTTCTTT.

The chain carries TRBV5-4 and TRBJ1-1, with TRBD1 identical over 8 bases. CDR3 length: 15 residues. Germline CDR1 SGHNT, CDR2 YYREEE (reference sequence). J gave up 1 base and V 4 bases, and 6 bases lay outside the gene matches. CDR3 loop: CASSAGGAGNTEAFF. CDR3 nucleotides: TGTGCCAGCAGCGCAGGGGGCGCGGGGAACACTGAAGCTTTCTTT.

CDR3 residues: CASSQGEASYEQYF. DNA of the CDR3: TGTGCCAGCAGTCAGGGGGAAGCCTCCTACGAGCAGTACTTC. The genes are TRBV6-5 and TRBJ2-7, with TRBD1 matching 7 bases. V was clipped by 5 bases and J by 0 bases; unmatched bases: 4. The CDR3 runs to 14 residues. Germline CDR1 is MNHEY and CDR2 is SVGAGI.

The CDR3 DNA sequence: TGTGCCAGCAGCTTAATTCGTCAGGGTAGTCTTTCACCCCTCCACTTT. It is translated as CASSLIRQGSLSPLHF. The V and J genes are TRBV7-8 and TRBJ1-6; weak D call: TRBD1 (5 bases). The CDR3 consists of 16 residues. V was cut by 2 bases and J by 9 bases, with 17 bases left in between. The germline V gene encodes CDR1 SGHVS and CDR2 FQNEAQ.

The J gene is TRBJ1-1, the V gene TRBV25-1; a weak D match, TRBD1 (6 bases). The CDR3 length is 15 residues. Germline CDR1 reads MGHDK; CDR2 reads SYGVNS. Between the trimmed V and J ends, which lost 4 bases and 6 bases, there was a span of 18 bases. The CDR3 loop reads CASSGRGMNVAEAFF. CDR3 coding DNA: TGTGCCAGCAGTGGCAGGGGCATGAACGTAGCTGAAGCTTTCTTT.

This chain uses TRBV19 with TRBJ2-1, with a possible D match to TRBD2 (5 bases). The CDR3 covers 13 residues. V was shortened by 7 bases and J by 4 bases, with 11 bases between the two germline ends. Germline V gene sequence: CDR1 LNHDA, CDR2 SQIVND (reference sequence). The CDR3 region has the DNA TGTGCCAGTAACCGGGGTCCTTACAATGAGCAGTTCTTC. The encoded protein is CASNRGPYNEQFF.

V gene TRBV11-2 combines with J gene TRBJ2-4; TRBD2 agrees at 7 bases. The CDR3 contains 15 residues. J gave up 0 bases and V 1 base, and 0 bases lay outside the gene matches. Germline CDR1 reads SGHAT; CDR2 reads FQNNGV. Here the CDR3 reads CASSLGLAAKNIQYF. DNA of the CDR3: TGTGCCAGCAGCTTAGGACTAGCAGCCAAAAACATTCAGTACTTC.

The DNA for the CDR3 is TGTGCCAGCAGCCAAGTGGCCGCTAGGGAGCAGTACTTC. Its translation: CASSQVAAREQYF. V and J are TRBV14 and TRBJ2-7; D unclear. Per the germline V gene, CDR1 is SGHDN and CDR2 is FVKESK. The CDR3 is made up of 13 amino acids. V was cut by 1 base and J by 7 bases, with 11 bases left in between.

This chain joins TRBV7-3 and TRBJ2-2, with TRBD1 identical over 11 bases. CDR3 length: 17 residues. Trimming took 5 bases from V and 4 from J; bases not matched to a gene: 9. CDR1 is SGHTA and CDR2 is FQGTGA in the germline V gene. CDR3 nucleotide sequence: TGTGCCAGCAGCCCAGGACAGGGGGCCATTGTCACCGGGGAGCTGTTTTTT. It codes for CASSPGQGAIVTGELFF.

The chain has TRBV7-2 and TRBJ2-7; a weak D match, TRBD2 (5 bases). Germline CDR1 is SGHTA and CDR2 is FQGNSA. Deletions cut 6 bases from V and 6 bases from J, with 9 bases between. This CDR3 spans 11 amino acids. The CDR3 region has the DNA TGTGCCAGCAGGGAGGCTGGCGAGCAGTACTTC. This translates into CASREAGEQYF.

This chain uses TRBV6-5 with TRBJ2-1; D might be TRBD2 (5 bases). Germline V lookup: CDR1 MNHEY, CDR2 SVGAGI. The CDR3 totals 13 residues. Trimming took off 6 bases at V and 4 bases at J, with 10 bases between the two ends. The CDR3 sequence is CASRNGIYNEQFF. The DNA for the CDR3 is TGTGCCAGCAGAAACGGGATTTACAATGAGCAGTTCTTC.

The chain recombines TRBV21-1 with TRBJ1-4. TRBV21-1 is a known pseudogene. The CDR3 loop spans 14 amino acids. The CDR3 sequence is CASRLWRSEGKTVF. The DNA for the CDR3 is TGTGCCAGCCGACTCTGGCGCTCGGAGGGAAAAACTGTTTTT.

This clone was detected once. The gene calls are TRBV7-2 and TRBJ2-3; 14 positions match TRBD2. Germline values: CDR1 SGHTA, CDR2 FQGNSA. The CDR3 has 17 amino acids. Losses at the gene ends were 3 bases for V and 2 bases for J; bases not matched to a gene: 4. The CDR3 region is CASSFGTSGGLTDTQYF. CDR3 coding DNA: TGTGCCAGCAGCTTCGGGACTAGCGGGGGACTCACAGATACGCAGTATTTT.

The V and J genes are TRBV19 and TRBJ2-5; no clear D. V lost 5 bases and J 1 base, leaving 14 bases between the germline ends. The CDR3 totals 15 residues. Germline V gene lookup returns CDR1 LNHDA and CDR2 SQIVND (reference sequence). The CDR3 region has the DNA TGTGCCAGTAGTGTCTATGGCGGCCTCCAAGAGACCCAGTACTTC. It is translated as CASSVYGGLQETQYF.

This clone was found a few times. The same CDR3 arises from other DNA sequences in this sample as well. This chain uses TRBV5-1 with TRBJ2-1, with a possible D match to TRBD2 (5 bases). Per germline, CDR1 SGHRS and CDR2 YFSETQ. CDR3 length: 14 amino acids. V was pared by 2 bases and J by 2 bases, with 8 bases between. The CDR3 is CASSFSGAYNEQFF. For the CDR3, the DNA is TGCGCCAGCAGCTTTTCCGGGGCCTACAATGAGCAGTTCTTC.

This chain links TRBV7-9 with TRBJ2-7, with no clear D. Per the germline V gene, CDR1 is SEHNR and CDR2 is FQNEAQ (reference sequence). The V and J ends lost 2 bases and 1 base respectively, with 9 bases between them. The CDR3 spans 14 residues. CDR3 sequence reads: CASSLNSLSYEQYF. CDR3 coding DNA: TGTGCCAGCAGCTTAAATAGTCTTTCCTACGAGCAGTACTTC.

The V gene is TRBV15, the J gene TRBJ1-1; perhaps TRBD1 as D (5 bases). The CDR3 extends over 15 amino acids. Germline CDR1 LNHNV, CDR2 YYDKDF (reference sequence). Trimming stripped 3 bases from V and 4 bases from J, with 15 bases between. CDR3 loop: CATSSGREGITEAFF. The CDR3 DNA sequence: TGTGCCACCAGCAGCGGGAGGGAGGGGATCACTGAAGCTTTCTTT.